Listed below are T cell receptor beta chains from one sample, sequenced in a study of CD8 T cells in Susac syndrome. TCRdb re-derived calls from the immunoSEQ multiplex PCR reads in MiXCR, one entry per CDR3 protein. This sample has 150,000 to 200,000 distinct CDR3 sequences, with roughly 94% found just once. Material for sequencing was CD4+ T cells from PBMCs. These receptors were taken from a human donor with multiple sclerosis. The CDR3 runs from the conserved cysteine through the conserved F or W. A D gene is named only where the DNA matches it firmly. Some rows have no size entry. The others give once, few or many, or a class for an expanded clone.

d_gene,v_gene,abundance,j_gene,CDR3nt,CDR3aa
.,TRBV6-5,.,TRBJ1-1,TGTGCCAGCAGTTACTCGCTCCAGATTTACACTGAAGCTTTCTTT,CASSYSLQIYTEAFF
TRBD2,TRBV29-1,.,TRBJ2-7,TGCAGCGCCGCCAGACTAGCGGGAGTAGGGGGACAATCGGGGGAGCAGTACTTC,CSAARLAGVGGQSGEQYF
.,TRBV6-6,.,TRBJ2-1,TGTGCCAGCAGCCCCATCACAGGGAAGGTCATTCGTGAGCAGTTCTTC,CASSPITGKVIREQFF
.,TRBV7-8,.,TRBJ1-6,TGTGCCAGCAGCTTACAAACCCCAAATTCACCCCTCCACTTT,CASSLQTPNSPLHF
.,TRBV5-1,.,TRBJ1-3,TGCGCCAGCGCCGGGACGGACTCTGGAAACACCATATATTTT,CASAGTDSGNTIYF
.,TRBV20-1,.,TRBJ2-2,TGCAGTGCTAGGGGGGCAGGGGCAGGGGAGCTGTTTTTT,CSARGAGAGELFF
.,TRBV7-2,.,TRBJ1-4,TGTGCCAGCAGCTCACACCCTAATGAAAAACTGTTTTTT,CASSSHPNEKLFF
.,TRBV6-5,.,TRBJ2-5,TGTGCCAGCCAGCCAAGCGGCCAAGAGACCCAGTACTTC,CASQPSGQETQYF
.,TRBV2,.,TRBJ1-1,TGTGCCAGCAGTACCGTGAGGGGCCCCACTGAAGCTTTCTTT,CASSTVRGPTEAFF
.,TRBV4-3,.,TRBJ1-5,TGCGCCAGCAGCCAAGACACCGGGAGGCAGCCCCAGCATTTT,CASSQDTGRQPQHF
.,TRBV2,.,TRBJ2-2,TGTGCCAGCAGGGACAGGAACACCGGGGAGCTGTTTTTT,CASRDRNTGELFF
.,TRBV5-6,.,TRBJ1-1,TGTGCCAGCAGCAGGAACCCGGGCGCTGAAGCTTTCTTT,CASSRNPGAEAFF
TRBD1,TRBV4-1,once,TRBJ1-2,TGCGCCAGCAGCCAAGAATGGCAGGGGGCACACTATGGCTACACCTTC,CASSQEWQGAHYGYTF
.,TRBV7-9,.,TRBJ1-4,TGTGCCAGCAGCTTTGATCTCAACCGGGAAAAACTGTTTTTT,CASSFDLNREKLFF
.,TRBV4-1,.,TRBJ1-2,TGCGCCAGCAGCCGGACTCCAGCAGGCTCGTCCCCTTATGGCTACACCTTC,CASSRTPAGSSPYGYTF
.,TRBV29-1,.,TRBJ2-7,TGCAGCGTTGAAGAACAGGGCTCCTACGAGCAGTACTTC,CSVEEQGSYEQYF
TRBD1,TRBV20-1,.,TRBJ1-2,TGCAGTGCTAGCAGGGGGACCAACTATGGCTACACCTTC,CSASRGTNYGYTF
.,TRBV12-3/TRBV12-4,.,TRBJ2-1,TGTGCCAGCAGTTTAGCTTTGACTACTGCGGGCAATGAGCAGTTCTTC,CASSLALTTAGNEQFF
.,TRBV30,.,TRBJ1-4,TGTGCCTGGAGTGTAACTGAAAAACTGTTTTTT,CAWSVTEKLFF
.,TRBV29-1,.,TRBJ1-5,TGCAGCGTCGGTACAGGGTTGCAGCCCCAGCATTTT,CSVGTGLQPQHF
.,TRBV21-1,.,TRBJ2-7,TGTGCCAGCAGCAAAAGGGAACTAGATTCAGGAGAGCAGTACTTC,CASSKRELDSGEQYF
.,TRBV15,.,TRBJ1-3,TGTGCCACCAGCATGGGAGGTGGAGGAAACACCATATATTTT,CATSMGGGGNTIYF
.,TRBV7-2,.,TRBJ2-2,TGTGCCAGCAGCCGGTGGGGGACCGGGGAGCTGTTTTTT,CASSRWGTGELFF
.,TRBV15,.,TRBJ2-7,TGTGCCACCAGCAGAGATCGCCGCGGGGAGCAGTACTTC,CATSRDRRGEQYF
TRBD2,TRBV6-5,.,TRBJ2-5,TGTGCCAGCACCCTAGCGGGAGCAGAGACCCAGTACTTC,CASTLAGAETQYF
.,TRBV7-8,.,TRBJ2-2,TGTGCCAGCACCACTCGGTCGAACACCGGGGAGCTGTTTTTT,CASTTRSNTGELFF
TRBD2,TRBV3-1,.,TRBJ2-1,TGTGCCAGCAGGTTCAGCGGGGGTACTTACAATGAGCAGTTCTTC,CASRFSGGTYNEQFF
.,TRBV6-5,once,TRBJ1-4,TGTGCCAGCAGTTACCTGGATACTAATGAAAAACTGTTTTTT,CASSYLDTNEKLFF
.,TRBV30,.,TRBJ2-2,TGTGCCTGGAGTGCCGGACAGCCGAACACCGGGGAGCTGTTTTTT,CAWSAGQPNTGELFF
TRBD1,TRBV6-1,.,TRBJ1-1,TGTGCCAGCAGTCCCTACCTCCCCCGGCGACAGGGGGGCACTGAAGCTTTCTTT,CASSPYLPRRQGGTEAFF
.,TRBV3-1,once,TRBJ1-2,TGTGCCAGCAGCCGACAGATGATTAACTATGGCTACACCTTC,CASSRQMINYGYTF
.,TRBV6-2/TRBV6-3,.,TRBJ2-7,TGTGCCAGCACTACCTCCCGATTGGCCTCTCTCGAGCAGTACTTC,CASTTSRLASLEQYF
.,TRBV20-1,.,TRBJ1-4,TGCAGTGCGGTCGGACAGACAACTAATGAAAAACTGTTTTTT,CSAVGQTTNEKLFF
.,TRBV3-1,.,TRBJ2-2,TGTGCCAGCAGCCGTTCTACCGGGGAGCTGTTTTTT,CASSRSTGELFF
TRBD1,TRBV20-1,.,TRBJ1-4,TGCAGTGCTAGCCCCTGGGGGACAGGGGATGAAAAACTGTTTTTT,CSASPWGTGDEKLFF
.,TRBV27,.,TRBJ1-2,TGTGCCAGCAGTTTTTCGGGGGCCCGTAGAAACTATGGCTACACCTTC,CASSFSGARRNYGYTF
.,TRBV7-2,.,TRBJ1-2,TGTGCCAGCAGCTTAGATCCTCAACATAACTATGGCTACACCTTC,CASSLDPQHNYGYTF
.,TRBV28,.,TRBJ1-1,TGTGCCCTGGGGGGGGCGACGAACACTGAAGCTTTCTTT,CALGGATNTEAFF
.,TRBV5-1,.,TRBJ2-1,TGCGCCAGCAGCTTGGATCAGGGGAGCTCCTACAATGAGCAGTTCTTC,CASSLDQGSSYNEQFF
.,TRBV30,.,TRBJ1-2,TGTGCCTGGAATGGGGGCTTGGGGTATGGCTACACCTTC,CAWNGGLGYGYTF
.,TRBV7-2,.,TRBJ2-3,TGTGCCAGCAGCTTCCGGGCTCAGTCGAAGTATTTT,CASSFRAQSKYF
.,TRBV28,.,TRBJ2-1,TGTGCCAGCAGTTTATCAACTGGATTTTTGGTTAATGAGCAGTTCTTC,CASSLSTGFLVNEQFF
.,TRBV6-2/TRBV6-3,.,TRBJ2-7,TGTGCCAGCAGTACCTATTACGAGCAGTACTTC,CASSTYYEQYF
.,TRBV30,.,TRBJ2-2,TGTGCCTGGAGCCAGGGACATCTCCTAAACACCGGGGAGCTGTTTTTT,CAWSQGHLLNTGELFF
.,TRBV20-1,.,TRBJ1-4,TGCAGTGCTAGTCCAAAACTGTTTTTT,CSASPKLFF
.,TRBV12-3/TRBV12-4,.,TRBJ1-2,TGTGCCAGCAGTTTAAATATAGGCTACACCTTC,CASSLNIGYTF
.,TRBV7-9,.,TRBJ2-1,TGTGCCAGCAGCTTGACAGCCGAGGAGCAGTTCTTC,CASSLTAEEQFF
.,TRBV20-1,once,TRBJ2-7,TGCAGTGCGCGACCGGGACAAACCTACGAGCAGTACTTC,CSARPGQTYEQYF
.,TRBV29-1,.,TRBJ2-7,TGCAGCGTTGGGTCAGGGCCCTACGAGCAGTACTTC,CSVGSGPYEQYF
TRBD2,TRBV6-5,.,TRBJ2-2,TGTGCCAGCAGTTACTCTCGGACTAGCGGAGCCGGGGAGCTGTTTTTT,CASSYSRTSGAGELFF
TRBD2,TRBV12-5,.,TRBJ2-5,TGTGCTAGTGGTTTGGTACTAGCGGGAGGAGAGACCCAGTACTTC,CASGLVLAGGETQYF
.,TRBV2,.,TRBJ2-6,TGTGCCAGCAGCCCGGGACTGAACTCTGGGGCCAACGTCCTGACTTTC,CASSPGLNSGANVLTF
.,TRBV7-3,few,TRBJ2-2,TGTGCCAGCAGCTTACAGCCCGCCAGAAACGCCGGGGAGCTGTTTTTT,CASSLQPARNAGELFF
TRBD1,TRBV20-1,once,TRBJ2-3,TGCAGTGCCCGACAGGGGACAGATACGCAGTATTTT,CSARQGTDTQYF